These 28 T cell receptor beta chains share one sample of origin, sequenced in a study of T cells in Graves' hyperthyroidism and ophthalmopathy. TCR beta CDR3 regions were amplified from RNA. Initially, a first-round RT-PCR of the TCR CDR3 employed the HTBI primer set. TCRdb reprocessed the multiplex PCR reads with MiXCR, giving one entry per CDR3 protein. The data contain roughly 740,000 distinct CDR3 sequences, about 16% of them singletons. Sequenced: blood. These TCRs come from a man between 18 and 35 years old with Graves' hyperthyroidism.

This clonotype was detected only a few times. V and J are TRBV2 and TRBJ1-5, with 7 bases matching TRBD1. Germline V gene sequence: CDR1 SNHLY, CDR2 FYNNEI. With V trimmed by 3 bases and J by 7 bases, 6 bases remained unmatched. This CDR3 has 14 amino acids. The CDR3 region is CASSDEGAGQPQHF. The CDR3 bases are TGTGCCAGCAGTGACGAGGGGGCCGGACAGCCCCAGCATTTT.

This clonotype was detected a few times. The rearrangement uses TRBV20-1 and TRBJ1-1; no clear D. This CDR3 contains 17 residues. In germline, CDR1 is DFQATT, CDR2 SNEGSKA (reference sequence). CDR3 in DNA: TGCAGCGCCAGGCCCCAAGGCGGCGGTTCCATGAACACTGAAGCTTTCTTT. It specifies CSARPQGGGSMNTEAFF.

The chain has TRBV2 and TRBJ1-3; D call uncertain. Per germline, CDR1 SNHLY and CDR2 FYNNEI. The CDR3 is made up of 13 amino acids. V was trimmed by 10 bases and J by 2 bases, leaving 12 bases between them. CDR3 in amino acids: CAKSPGAGNTIYF. DNA for the CDR3: TGTGCCAAAAGCCCCGGGGCTGGAAACACCATATATTTT.

Many counts were recorded for this clonotype. V and J are TRBV7-2 and TRBJ2-5; D call uncertain. V lost 0 bases and J lost 5, with 7 bases in between. There are 13 residues in the CDR3. CDR1 SGHTA and CDR2 FQGNSA come from the germline V gene. Written as DNA, the CDR3 is TGTGCCAGCAGCTTAGCGCTGGGGGAGACCCAGTACTTC. This encodes CASSLALGETQYF.

The rearrangement joins TRBV30 to TRBJ1-5, with 11 bases identical to TRBD1. J gave up 9 bases and V 3 bases, and 10 bases lay outside the gene matches. CDR3 length: 15 residues. In germline, CDR1 is GTSNPN, CDR2 SVGIG (reference sequence). This CDR3 is CAWSAGTGGKGPQHF. In DNA, the CDR3 is TGTGCCTGGAGCGCCGGGACAGGGGGAAAGGGGCCCCAGCATTTT.

The genes are TRBV7-9 and TRBJ2-1; D is possibly TRBD1 (6 bases). The CDR3 runs 12 residues. The ends were cut back, 5 bases at V and 9 bases at J, with 11 bases in the middle. The germline gives CDR1 SEHNR, CDR2 FQNEAQ (reference sequence). The CDR3 spells CASSARGPEQFF. CDR3 DNA sequence: TGTGCCAGCAGCGCCAGGGGACCTGAGCAGTTCTTC.

This clonotype was detected many times. This chain links TRBV28 with TRBJ2-5, with 9 positions matching TRBD2. J gave up 5 bases and V 3 bases, and 10 bases lay outside the gene matches. CDR1 and CDR2 (germline): MDHEN, SYDVKM. This CDR3 spans 16 amino acids. The CDR3 DNA is TGTGCCAGCAGTTTTTTGGGCGGGAGGGCTCTGGAGACCCAGTACTTC. Protein product: CASSFLGGRALETQYF.

This clonotype showed up many times. The chain combines TRBV28 with TRBJ1-1, with 7 bases identical to TRBD1. With V trimmed by 5 bases and J by 11 bases, 8 bases remained unmatched. CDR3 size: 12 residues. Germline loops: CDR1 MDHEN, CDR2 SYDVKM. The CDR3 DNA reads as TGTGCCAGCAGTCTCGACAGGGTAGAGGCTTTCTTT. This codes for CASSLDRVEAFF.

The V call is TRBV7-9, the J call TRBJ2-3, with D unresolved. Trimming removed 11 bases from V and 6 bases from J, with 12 bases in between. Germline V gene lookup returns CDR1 SEHNR and CDR2 FQNEAQ (reference sequence). CDR3 length: 11 amino acids. The CDR3 loop is CALPQSDTQYF. The CDR3, as DNA: TGTGCCCTACCGCAATCGGATACGCAGTATTTT. The full variable domain, in which reference TRBV7-9 and TRBJ2-3 provide the parts outside the CDR3, is DTGVSQNPRHKITKRGQNVTFRCDPISEHNRLYWYRQTLGQGPEFLTYFQNEAQLEKSRLLSDRFSAERPKGSFSTLEIQRTEQGDSAMYLCALPQSDTQYFGPGTRLTVL.

Many counts were recorded for this clonotype. The rearrangement links TRBV28 to TRBJ2-7; TRBD1 might be the D (6 bases). Trimming cost V 7 bases and J 3 bases, with 7 bases left between them. The CDR3 sequence is 11 residues long. The V gene's germline CDR1 is MDHEN and CDR2 SYDVKM. For the CDR3, the DNA is TGTGCCAGCACAGGGGACTACGAGCAGTACTTC. This codes for CASTGDYEQYF.

Only a few counts were recorded for this clonotype. This chain links TRBV28 with TRBJ1-4, with unresolved D. From germline, CDR1 is MDHEN and CDR2 SYDVKM. Trimming took off 5 bases at V and 7 bases at J, with 8 bases between the two ends. The CDR3 runs 12 residues. CDR3 protein: CASSPDPEKLFF. The CDR3 nucleotides are TGTGCCAGCAGTCCCGACCCTGAAAAACTGTTTTTT.

This chain connects TRBV28 to TRBJ2-7; weak D call: TRBD1 (6 bases). This CDR3 is 15 amino acids long. V was trimmed by 1 base and J by 6 bases, leaving 16 bases between them. Germline V gene lookup returns CDR1 MDHEN and CDR2 SYDVKM. CDR3 coding DNA: TGTGCCAGCAGTTTATTAACAGGGTTGGTCTCCGAGCAGTACTTC. Amino acids: CASSLLTGLVSEQYF.

DNA of the CDR3: TGTGCCAGCAGCCAACTGGGAACTACGCTCTTTGGCTACACCTTC. It specifies CASSQLGTTLFGYTF. The gene calls are TRBV3-1 and TRBJ1-2; no clear D gene. CDR3 length equals 15 residues. V lost 2 bases and J lost 7, with 17 bases in between. Germline V gene sequence: CDR1 LGHDT, CDR2 YNNKEL (reference sequence).

In its sample, this clonotype was seen many times. The chain has TRBV10-2 and TRBJ2-5; no clear D. CDR3 length: 15 amino acids. Germline V gene data show CDR1 as WSHSY and CDR2 as SAAADI. V dropped 0 bases and J dropped 5 bases, with 13 bases sitting between them. This CDR3 reads CASSESSRVRETQYF. The CDR3 bases are TGCGCCAGCAGTGAGTCGTCTAGAGTTAGGGAGACCCAGTACTTC.

This clonotype was seen many times. The chain recombines TRBV12-3 or TRBV12-4 with TRBJ2-3, with D unclear. The CDR3 sequence is 14 residues long. Trimming stripped 3 bases from V and 4 bases from J, with 11 bases between. The CDR3 loop is CASSFSGEADTQYF. CDR3 sequence (DNA): TGTGCCAGCAGTTTCTCTGGAGAGGCAGATACGCAGTATTTT.

The chain carries TRBV10-3 and TRBJ1-6, with D uncertain. This CDR3 comprises 13 residues. Germline values: CDR1 ENHRY, CDR2 SYGVKD. V was shortened by 0 bases and J by 5 bases, with 2 bases between the two germline ends. For the CDR3, the DNA is TGTGCCATCAGTGAGTCGAATAATTCACCCCTCCACTTT. This encodes CAISESNNSPLHF.

This clonotype has ten or more counts. The chain joins TRBV12-3 or TRBV12-4 to TRBJ2-5, with 10 nucleotides matching TRBD1. V dropped 5 bases and J dropped 2; count of bases not matched to a gene: 5. CDR3 length equals 15 residues. The CDR3 spells CASSHRDRGQETQYF. The CDR3 DNA reads TGTGCCAGCAGTCACCGGGACAGGGGACAAGAGACCCAGTACTTC.

The chain employs TRBV5-1 and TRBJ1-5, with a possible D match to TRBD1 (6 bases). This CDR3 comprises 15 residues. Germline assignment: CDR1 SGHRS and CDR2 YFSETQ. V lost 0 bases to trimming and J lost 5 bases, with 12 bases between them. The CDR3 protein is CASSLGGDRYQPQHF. In DNA, the CDR3 is TGCGCCAGCAGCTTGGGCGGAGACAGGTATCAGCCCCAGCATTTT.

This clonotype appeared a few times. The chain joins TRBV18 to TRBJ2-5, with 7 bases matching TRBD1. The trim removed 2 bases at V and 7 bases at J, leaving 7 bases unmatched. The length of the CDR3 is 14 residues. Germline V gene lookup returns CDR1 KGHSH and CDR2 LQKENI. This CDR3 is CASSPDTRQGTQYF. The CDR3 region has the DNA TGTGCCAGCTCACCAGACACGCGACAGGGGACCCAGTACTTC.

This clonotype was recorded many times. The V gene is TRBV28, the J gene TRBJ2-7; no clear D gene. V lost 6 bases, J lost 5 bases, and 8 bases lay in between. This CDR3 is 11 amino acids long. Germline-derived CDR1 and CDR2 are MDHEN and SYDVKM. Here the CDR3 reads CASRSPDEQYF. Here the CDR3 DNA reads TGTGCCAGCAGAAGTCCCGACGAGCAGTACTTC.

The chain uses TRBV20-1 and TRBJ1-3; D unresolved. CDR1 and CDR2 from the germline V gene are DFQATT and SNEGSKA (reference sequence). V lost 6 bases, J lost 0 bases, and 9 bases lay in between. CDR3 length equals 13 residues. The CDR3 region is CSAAPGSGNTIYF. In nucleotides, the CDR3 is TGCAGTGCCGCCCCTGGCTCTGGAAACACCATATATTTT.

This clonotype was seen many times. The rearrangement uses TRBV11-2 and TRBJ2-1; the D gene is possibly TRBD2 (6 bases). This CDR3 is built from 12 residues. V lost 6 bases and J 8 bases, leaving 11 bases between the germline ends. Germline lookup yields CDR1 SGHAT and CDR2 FQNNGV. The CDR3 sequence: CASSLTGDEQFF. The CDR3 nucleotides read TGTGCCAGCAGTTTAACGGGGGATGAGCAGTTCTTC.

This clonotype was recorded at least ten times. The V gene is TRBV2, the J gene TRBJ1-1; 9 nucleotides align to TRBD1. Unmatched junction bases numbered 9, after V lost 4 bases and J lost 6 bases. The V gene's germline CDR1 is SNHLY and CDR2 FYNNEI. This CDR3 has 15 amino acids. The CDR3 sequence: CASSGLPWTGAEAFF. The CDR3 coding sequence is TGTGCCAGCAGTGGACTACCTTGGACAGGGGCTGAAGCTTTCTTT.

This clonotype showed up just a few times. V gene TRBV11-3 combines with J gene TRBJ2-5, with D perhaps matching TRBD2 (5 bases). V was pared by 2 bases and J by 5 bases, with 12 bases between. This CDR3 is built from 14 residues. Germline values: CDR1 SGHNT, CDR2 YENEEA. CDR3 loop: CASSLRGILETQYF. In DNA form, the CDR3 reads TGTGCCAGCAGCTTACGGGGTATCCTGGAGACCCAGTACTTC.

This clonotype was counted many times. V usage is TRBV28 and J usage is TRBJ2-7, with 7 bases fitting TRBD2. The junction had 5 bases not matched to a gene; V was cut back by 6 bases and J by 3 bases. CDR3 size: 13 residues. Germline-derived CDR1 and CDR2 are MDHEN and SYDVKM. Here the CDR3 DNA reads TGTGCCAGCAGGGGCCTAGCGGACTACGAGCAGTACTTC. This gives the protein CASRGLADYEQYF. Full variable domain (remainder filled in from reference TRBV28 and TRBJ2-7): DVKVTQSSRYLVKRTGEKVFLECVQDMDHENMFWYRQDPGLGLRLIYFSYDVKMKEKGDIPEGYSVSREKKERFSLILESASTNQTSMYLCASRGLADYEQYFGPGTRLTVT.

The sample holds a few counts of this clonotype. J is TRBJ2-7 and V is TRBV2, with D uncertain. CDR1 SNHLY and CDR2 FYNNEI come from the germline V gene. Trimming removed 7 bases from V and 3 bases from J, with 13 bases in between. This CDR3 has 13 amino acids. The CDR3 here is CASKADLDYEQYF. CDR3 in DNA: TGTGCCAGCAAGGCGGACCTGGACTACGAGCAGTACTTC. Full variable domain (outside the CDR3, taken from reference TRBV2 and TRBJ2-7): EPEVTQTPSHQVTQMGQEVILRCVPISNHLYFYWYRQILGQKVEFLVSFYNNEISEKSEIFDDQFSVERPDGSNFTLKIRSTKLEDSAMYFCASKADLDYEQYFGPGTRLTVT.

This clonotype showed up many times. This chain links TRBV24-1 with TRBJ2-1; 8 positions match TRBD2. CDR1 and CDR2 (germline): KGHDR, SFDVKD. The V segment lost 4 bases and the J segment 4 bases; nucleotides outside the gene matches: 8. The CDR3 contains 16 residues. The CDR3 loop reads CATSDRSLAGYNEQFF. The CDR3, as DNA: TGTGCCACCAGTGACCGATCGCTAGCGGGTTACAATGAGCAGTTCTTC.

This clonotype was detected a few times. V usage is TRBV10-3 and J usage is TRBJ2-5; no clear D. With 3 bases removed from V and 4 bases from J, the gap between germline ends came to 12 bases. Germline V gene sequence: CDR1 ENHRY, CDR2 SYGVKD. The CDR3 covers 14 residues. The CDR3 is CAISERLEGETQYF. In DNA, the CDR3 is TGTGCCATCAGTGAAAGGCTGGAAGGAGAGACCCAGTACTTC.